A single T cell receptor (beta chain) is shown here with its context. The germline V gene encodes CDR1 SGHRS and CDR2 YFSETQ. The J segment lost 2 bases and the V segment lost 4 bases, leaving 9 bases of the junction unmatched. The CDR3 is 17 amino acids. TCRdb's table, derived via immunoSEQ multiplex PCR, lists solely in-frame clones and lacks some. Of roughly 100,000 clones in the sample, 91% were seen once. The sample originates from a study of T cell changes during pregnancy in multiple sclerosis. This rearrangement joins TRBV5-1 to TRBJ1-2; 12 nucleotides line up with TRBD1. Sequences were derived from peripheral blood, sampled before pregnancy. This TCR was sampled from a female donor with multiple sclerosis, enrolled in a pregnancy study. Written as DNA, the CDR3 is TGCGCCAGCAGCCCCGGGACAGGGGGCGGAAGAAACTATGGCTACACCTTC. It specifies CASSPGTGGGRNYGYTF.